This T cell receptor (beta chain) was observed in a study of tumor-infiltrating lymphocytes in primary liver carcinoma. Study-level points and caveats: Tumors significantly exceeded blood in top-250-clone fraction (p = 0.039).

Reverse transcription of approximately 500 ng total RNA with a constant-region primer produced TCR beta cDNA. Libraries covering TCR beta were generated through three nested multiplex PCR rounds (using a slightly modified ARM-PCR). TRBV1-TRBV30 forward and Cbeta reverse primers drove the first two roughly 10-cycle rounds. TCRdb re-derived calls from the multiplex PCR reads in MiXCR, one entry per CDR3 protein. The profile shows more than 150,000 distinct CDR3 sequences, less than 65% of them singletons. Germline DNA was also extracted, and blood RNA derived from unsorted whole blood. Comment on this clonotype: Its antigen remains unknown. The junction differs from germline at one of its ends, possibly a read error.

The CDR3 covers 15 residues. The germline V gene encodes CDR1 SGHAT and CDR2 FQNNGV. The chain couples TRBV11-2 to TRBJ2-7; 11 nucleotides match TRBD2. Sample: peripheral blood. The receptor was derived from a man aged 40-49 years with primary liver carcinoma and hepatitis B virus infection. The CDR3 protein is CASCLQLAGVNEQYF. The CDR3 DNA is TGTGCCAGCTGCTTACAACTAGCGGGAGTCAACGAGCAGTACTTC.